This T cell receptor beta chain came from a study of blood T cell repertoires in COVID-19. Original processing methods: How many nucleated cells were present was estimated from reference gene primer amplification. The data were produced by immunoSEQ multiplex PCR, yet TCRdb's version contains in-frame clones alone and is incomplete. Clone size and V and J calls were adopted from that table, with D and trimming inferred from the DNA. The data show about 150,000 clones, 82% seen once. This clone has more than one count but fewer than ten. The germline V gene encodes CDR1 SGHTA and CDR2 FQGTGA. This CDR3 comprises 14 residues. V shed 5 bases and J shed 5 bases, with 12 bases lying between them.

Sequencing used peripheral blood. The V call is TRBV7-3, the J call TRBJ2-2; perhaps TRBD1 as D (6 bases). This sequence originates from a human donor with acute or convalescent COVID-19. The donor label of this sample is uncertain. The CDR3 spells CASSNMGATGELFF. The CDR3 coding sequence is TGTGCCAGCAGCAACATGGGGGCGACCGGGGAGCTGTTTTTT.